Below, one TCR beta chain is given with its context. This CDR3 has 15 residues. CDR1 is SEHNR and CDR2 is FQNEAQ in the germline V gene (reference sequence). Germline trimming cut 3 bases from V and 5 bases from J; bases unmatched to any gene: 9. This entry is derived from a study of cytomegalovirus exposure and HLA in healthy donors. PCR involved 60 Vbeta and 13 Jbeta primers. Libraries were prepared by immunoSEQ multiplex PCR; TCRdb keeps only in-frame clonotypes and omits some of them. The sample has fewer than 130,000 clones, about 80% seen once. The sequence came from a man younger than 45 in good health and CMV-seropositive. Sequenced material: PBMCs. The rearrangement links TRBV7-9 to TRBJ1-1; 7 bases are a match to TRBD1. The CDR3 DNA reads TGTGCCAGCAGCTTGCGGCAGGGGGGTAGAACTGAAGCTTTCTTT. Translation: CASSLRQGGRTEAFF.